These 31 T cell receptor beta chains came from one sample sequenced in a study of CD8+ T cells in alopecia areata. Sorting relied on CD4, CD8alpha, NKG2D, NKG2ACE and other markers applied to pooled cutaneous lymph node cells. RNA, once extracted, was reverse transcribed into cDNA for use as the sequencing template. Sequenced by immunoSEQ multiplex PCR; TCRdb stores in-frame clones only, minus some. The sample holds 270,000 or so clones, and no clone turns up only once. Sequencing was carried out using CD4+ T cells sorted from a lymph node. These receptors were obtained from a C3H/HeJ mouse with alopecia areata. The MHC haplotype of this mouse line is H2-k.

This clone was counted a few times. Genes and germline are mouse. The read terminates 4 residues ahead of where the CDR3 ends, so the germline J gene completes it. The chain employs TRBV13-2 and TRBJ1-2, with D possibly being TRBD1 (6 bases). The CDR3 extends over 14 amino acids. Germline-derived CDR1 and CDR2 are NNHNN and SYGAGS (reference sequence). V was clipped by 5 bases and J by 4 bases, with 15 bases between them. CDR3 region: CASGARGASSDYTF. The DNA read from the CDR3 is TGTGCCAGCGGGGCCCGGGGGGCGAGCTCC.

As for this clone: Gene names denote mouse genes. Read sequence stops 4 residues before the CDR3 end, and the germline J gene provides the missing end. This chain links TRBV31 with TRBJ2-3, with 7 bases that match TRBD2. The germline CDR1 and CDR2 sequences are GKSSPN and SITVG. This CDR3 region has 13 residues. Trimming at V came to 4 bases and at J to 1 base, leaving 2 bases not matched to a gene. CDR3 in amino acids: CAWKLGGAETLYF. The CDR3 bases that were read are TGTGCCTGGAAGCTGGGGGGTGCAGAA.

This clone has a handful of counts. The germline and genes are mouse ones. The read finishes 4 residues shy of the CDR3 end, and the germline J gene is used to complete it. The chain uses TRBV12-1 and TRBJ1-2, with TRBD1 matching 7 bases. V lost 0 bases to trimming and J lost 0 bases; unmatched junction nucleotides: 0. Germline CDR1 is SGHSN and CDR2 is HYEKVE. The CDR3 sequence is 14 residues long. The DNA read from the CDR3 is TGTGCCAGCTCTCTCGACAGGGCAAACTCC. Translating it yields CASSLDRANS. Given in full, the CDR3 is CASSLDRANSDYTF.

This clone was seen a handful of times. Gene labels here are mouse ones. The CDR3 extends 4 residues past the end of the read, so its final part is completed from the germline J gene. The genes are TRBV13-3 and TRBJ2-1; 7 bases match TRBD1. The length of the CDR3 is 13 residues. The V and J ends lost 6 bases and 3 bases, in that order; junction bases with no gene match: 3. Germline V gene data show CDR1 as NNHDY and CDR2 as SYVADS. CDR3 DNA, as far as it was read: TGTGCCAGCACTTCAGGGGGCTATGCT. Translating gives CASTSGGYA. The entire CDR3 reads CASTSGGYAEQFF.

Details on this clone: Gene and germline names: mouse. The read ends 4 residues early relative to the CDR3; the germline J gene fills the gap. The rearrangement uses TRBV19 and TRBJ2-3; tentative D call: TRBD1 (5 bases). V was shortened by 7 bases and J by 0 bases, with 12 bases between the two germline ends. CDR1 and CDR2 (germline): FNHDT, SITEND (reference sequence). The CDR3 spans 14 residues. CDR3 DNA, as far as it was read: TGTGCCAGCCTTCAGGGAGAGAGTGCAGAA. The encoded protein is CASLQGESAE. The complete CDR3 protein is CASLQGESAETLYF.

This clone occurred a few times. Mouse names are used for the genes. Sequencing ends 4 residues short of the CDR3 end; the germline J gene provides the rest. The chain combines TRBV13-3 with TRBJ2-4; tentative D call: TRBD2 (6 bases). The CDR3 extends over 16 amino acids. Germline-derived CDR1 and CDR2 are NNHDY and SYVADS. The V end was cut by 3 bases, the J end by 3 bases, with 17 bases between. The CDR3 region is CASSAAGGAGQNTLYF. CDR3 DNA (partial): TGTGCCAGCAGTGCCGCGGGGGGAGCGGGACAAAAC.

A note on this clone: Mouse gene names and germline throughout. The read terminates 4 residues ahead of where the CDR3 ends, so the germline J gene completes it. This chain joins TRBV13-3 and TRBJ2-2; 7 bases are a match to TRBD1. V shed 5 bases and J 3 bases; nucleotides not matched to a gene: 4. Germline values: CDR1 NNHDY, CDR2 SYVADS. This CDR3 is built from 14 residues. The part of the CDR3 DNA that was read is TGTGCCAGCAGAAGACAGGGCGACACCGGG. Residues: CASRRQGDTG. The CDR3 in its entirety is CASRRQGDTGQLYF.

This clone was detected a few times. Mouse gene names apply. The read falls 3 residues short of the CDR3 end, and the missing part is taken from the germline J gene. The rearrangement joins TRBV1 to TRBJ1-6, with a tentative D call TRBD1 (5 bases). TRBJ1-6 is designated an ORF whose function remains uncertain. With 0 bases removed from V and 6 bases from J, the gap between germline ends came to 6 bases. Germline values: CDR1 NSQYPW, CDR2 LRSPGD (reference sequence). This CDR3 contains 14 residues. Incomplete CDR3 DNA: TGCACCTGCAGTGCAGAGAGGGGTAATTCGCCC. Protein product: CTCSAERGNSP. The entire CDR3 is CTCSAERGNSPLYF.

This clone was counted only a few times. Genes here carry mouse names. The sequence runs out 3 residues before the end of the CDR3; the remainder is reconstructed from the germline J gene. This chain uses TRBV13-1 with TRBJ1-6; no clear D gene. TRBJ1-6 is given ORF status, its function remaining uncertain. V dropped 2 bases and J dropped 2 bases, with 8 bases sitting between them. Germline lookup yields CDR1 NSHNY and CDR2 SYGAGN. The CDR3 has 15 amino acids. CDR3 bases read: TGTGCCAGCAGTGACCGCAGAACCTATAATTCGCCC. This translates into CASSDRRTYNSP. The complete CDR3 reads CASSDRRTYNSPLYF.

This clone occurred a few times. Mouse names are used for the genes. The CDR3 end falls 4 residues outside the read, so it is completed with the germline J gene. The chain recombines TRBV13-2 with TRBJ1-2; D may be TRBD1 (6 bases). CDR1 and CDR2 from the germline V gene are NNHNN and SYGAGS (reference sequence). There are 16 residues in the CDR3. V lost 1 base, J lost 0 bases, and 13 bases lay in between. The CDR3 is CASGDYLGQTNSDYTF. The sequenced part of the CDR3 DNA is TGTGCCAGCGGTGATTACTTGGGACAAACAAACTCC.

On this clone: Genes and germline are mouse. The CDR3 end lies 4 residues beyond the end of the read and is filled in from the germline J gene. The chain is built from TRBV5 and TRBJ1-2, with TRBD1 identical over 10 bases. The CDR3 has 15 amino acids. Trimming at V came to 0 bases and at J to 4 bases, leaving 2 bases not matched to a gene. The germline gives CDR1 LGHNA, CDR2 YNLKQL (reference sequence). The covered CDR3 bases are TGTGCCAGCAGCCAAGAGGGACAGGGGATCTCC. The encoded protein is CASSQEGQGIS. The complete CDR3 protein is CASSQEGQGISDYTF.

This clone was recorded many times. Gene names are mouse gene names. Read coverage stops 4 residues before the CDR3 terminus; the germline J gene supplies the remainder. The chain joins TRBV5 to TRBJ2-2; the match to TRBD2 covers 10 bases. Germline V gives CDR1 LGHNA, CDR2 YNLKQL (reference sequence). CDR3 length: 17 residues. The CDR3 sequence: CASSQDLWGGSVGQLYF. The CDR3 DNA, read in part, is TGTGCCAGCAGCCAAGATCTCTGGGGGGGCTCTGTCGGG.

Comment on this clone: Mouse germline and gene names are used. The CDR3 goes on 4 residues after the read ends, and that part is filled in from the germline J gene. The genes are TRBV13-1 and TRBJ2-7; tentatively, D is TRBD2 (6 bases). From germline, CDR1 is NSHNY and CDR2 SYGAGN. The CDR3 covers 13 residues. CDR3 DNA, as far as it was read: TGTGCCAGCAGTGAGACTGGATTTTAT. This codes for CASSETGFY. The CDR3 in full is CASSETGFYEQYF.

The sample holds a few counts of this clone. The genes and germline here are from mouse. The missing CDR3 end, 4 residues past where the read stops, is filled in from the germline J gene. This rearrangement joins TRBV5 to TRBJ2-2, with 9 bases aligning to TRBD2. The CDR3 is 15 amino acids. Germline CDR1 LGHNA, CDR2 YNLKQL (reference sequence). With 6 bases clipped from V and 1 base from J, the junction kept 3 bases outside the gene matches. The covered CDR3 bases are TGTGCCAGCAGGCGGGACTGGGAAAACACCGGG. This sequence encodes CASRRDWENTG. The whole CDR3 reads CASRRDWENTGQLYF.

On this clone itself: Germline and genes: mouse. The CDR3 DNA, read in part, is TGTGCCAGCAGTGATGCTGGGATCGGCTCCTAT. Translating it yields CASSDAGIGSY. In full, the CDR3 is CASSDAGIGSYEQYF. The chain employs TRBV13-1 and TRBJ2-7; D is perhaps TRBD2 (5 bases). The read halts 4 residues ahead of the CDR3 end, with the missing end drawn from the germline J gene. CDR1 is NSHNY, CDR2 SYGAGN, per germline. V lost 0 bases and J lost 0, with 10 bases in between. CDR3 size: 15 residues.

This clone has just a few counts. Any gene name here is a mouse gene name. The read gets to within 4 residues of the CDR3 end, and the germline J gene fills in the rest. Different DNA sequences within this sample yield the same CDR3. The genes are TRBV19 and TRBJ2-7, with 11 bases matching TRBD2. Germline V gene sequence: CDR1 FNHDT, CDR2 SITEND (reference sequence). The CDR3 is made up of 13 amino acids. V shed 6 bases, J shed 2 bases, and the junction held 1 base outside the gene matches. The chain's CDR3 is CASKTGGAYEQYF. CDR3 bases read: TGTGCCAGCAAGACTGGGGGGGCCTAT.

Regarding this clone: Gene names are mouse gene names. The DNA ends 4 residues before the CDR3 does, and the rest of the CDR3 is filled in from the germline J gene. J is TRBJ2-1 and V is TRBV13-1, with 11 bases that match TRBD2. Germline trimming cut 3 bases from V and 0 bases from J; bases unmatched to any gene: 8. This CDR3 has 18 amino acids. From germline, CDR1 is NSHNY and CDR2 SYGAGN. The CDR3 protein is CASSGIPGLGDNYAEQFF. Partial CDR3 DNA: TGTGCCAGCAGTGGGATTCCGGGACTGGGGGATAACTATGCT.

Comments on this clone: Gene names are the mouse ones. Sequencing ends 4 residues short of the CDR3 end; the germline J gene provides the rest. The chain joins TRBV1 to TRBJ2-3; D not certain. From germline, CDR1 is NSQYPW and CDR2 LRSPGD (reference sequence). Trimming stripped 0 bases from V and 2 bases from J, with 6 bases between. CDR3 size: 14 residues. The CDR3 bases that were read are TGCACCTGCAGTGCAGATTACACTGCAGAA. It encodes CTCSADYTAE. The CDR3 in its entirety is CTCSADYTAETLYF.

This clone showed up just a few times. The listed genes are named as in mouse. Read sequence stops 4 residues before the CDR3 end, and the germline J gene provides the missing end. The genes are TRBV14 and TRBJ2-1; TRBD1 might be the D (6 bases). Germline-derived CDR1 and CDR2 are SGHDT and FRDEAV. This CDR3 spans 14 amino acids. The V gene lost 5 bases and the J gene lost 1 base, with 10 bases spanning the gap. Partial CDR3 DNA: TGTGCCAGCAGGTCGGGACAAAACTATGCT. Amino acids: CASRSGQNYA. In full, the CDR3 reads CASRSGQNYAEQFF.

As regards this clone: All gene names here are mouse names. The CDR3 goes on 4 residues after the read ends, and that part is filled in from the germline J gene. The sample has other DNA sequences that encode this CDR3 too. The V gene is TRBV1, the J gene TRBJ2-3; possible D gene TRBD2, 7 bases. Trimming stripped 1 base from V and 2 bases from J, with 10 bases between. Germline V gives CDR1 NSQYPW, CDR2 LRSPGD (reference sequence). This CDR3 has 15 residues. The CDR3 bases that were read are TGCACCTGCAGTGCAGGGGGGGCGCTTGCAGAA. This codes for CTCSAGGALAE. The full CDR3 reads CTCSAGGALAETLYF.

This clone has more than one count but fewer than ten. Gene names are mouse gene names. Read data end 4 residues before the CDR3 end; the end is taken from the germline J gene. V usage is TRBV14 and J usage is TRBJ2-7; TRBD1 matches 8 bases. Germline V gene sequence: CDR1 SGHDT, CDR2 FRDEAV. CDR3 length equals 12 residues. The J segment lost 3 bases and the V segment lost 5 bases, leaving 1 base of the junction unmatched. Incomplete CDR3 DNA: TGTGCCAGCAGGGGACAGGTCTAT. Amino acid sequence: CASRGQVY. From start to end, the CDR3 is CASRGQVYEQYF.

On this clone itself: Mouse names are used for the genes. The observed sequence ends 4 residues before the CDR3 terminus, with the missing tail filled in from the germline J gene. The rearrangement joins TRBV14 to TRBJ2-7; 9 bases are shared with TRBD1. Trimming removed 4 bases from V and 3 bases from J; junction bases left unmatched: 2. From germline, CDR1 is SGHDT and CDR2 FRDEAV. CDR3 size: 13 residues. This CDR3 reads CASSRQGDYEQYF. CDR3 bases read: TGTGCCAGCAGTCGACAGGGGGACTAT.

This clone was recorded many times. Gene names refer to mouse genes. The CDR3 end is not reached by the read, which stops 4 residues before it; the germline J gene fills it in. This rearrangement joins TRBV31 to TRBJ2-1, with 8 bases matching TRBD1. Germline CDR1 and CDR2: GKSSPN and SITVG. CDR3 length: 14 residues. The CDR3 is CAWSLTGGKTEQFF. CDR3 DNA, as far as it was read: TGTGCCTGGAGTCTCACAGGGGGAAAAACT.

This clone has only a few counts. Gene and germline names: mouse. Sequencing ends 4 residues short of the CDR3 end; the germline J gene provides the rest. The genes are TRBV31 and TRBJ2-4, with 12 bases fitting TRBD2. Per germline, CDR1 GKSSPN and CDR2 SITVG. The CDR3 is 16 amino acids. Partial CDR3 DNA: TGTGCCTGGAGTCTACGACTGGGGGGGCTTGTTAAC. Amino acids: CAWSLRLGGLVN. The whole CDR3 protein is CAWSLRLGGLVNTLYF.

This clone appeared a few times. Germline and genes: mouse. The CDR3 bases that were read are TGCACCTGCAGTGACCTCCGGGACAGGGTACCA. It specifies CTCSDLRDRVP. The full-length CDR3 reads as CTCSDLRDRVPEVFF. The V and J genes are TRBV1 and TRBJ1-1; TRBD1 matches at 9 bases. The read ends 4 residues before the CDR3 terminus; that terminus is restored from the germline J gene. Looked up from germline, CDR1 is NSQYPW and CDR2 is LRSPGD (reference sequence). The CDR3 runs 15 residues.

A remark on this clone: Gene names are mouse gene names. The read terminates 4 residues before the CDR3 end, so the remaining end is supplied by the germline J gene. This chain joins TRBV5 and TRBJ2-7, with 10 bases that match TRBD1. Germline CDR1 is LGHNA and CDR2 is YNLKQL (reference sequence). The CDR3 runs to 15 residues. Here the CDR3 reads CASSQTGTGDDEQYF. Incomplete CDR3 DNA: TGTGCCAGCAGCCAAACCGGGACAGGGGATGAT.

In this sample, this clone turned up a few times. Gene names denote mouse genes. The CDR3 sequence is CASGRLGDSYEQYF. The CDR3 DNA, read in part, is TGTGCCAGCGGTAGGCTGGGAGACTCCTAT. The J gene is TRBJ2-7, the V gene TRBV13-2; D might be TRBD2 (5 bases). The sequenced fragment ends 4 residues before the CDR3 boundary, so the rest is inferred from the germline J gene. The V gene's germline CDR1 is NNHNN and CDR2 SYGAGS (reference sequence). Trimming left V 4 bases short and J 0 bases short, with 11 bases between. This CDR3 has 14 residues.

Remarks on this clone: Mouse gene names and germline throughout. The read ends 3 residues shy of where the CDR3 ends; the end is completed using the germline J gene. This rearrangement joins TRBV13-1 to TRBJ1-6; 11 bases are a match to TRBD1. TRBJ1-6 is an ORF, with its function uncertain. The CDR3 covers 15 residues. The V gene end was trimmed by 7 bases and the J gene end by 7 bases; junction bases not matched to a gene: 7. The germline V gene encodes CDR1 NSHNY and CDR2 SYGAGN. CDR3 bases read: TGTGCCAGCCCTGGGGACAGGGGGTGGAATTCGCCC. Its protein is CASPGDRGWNSP. The whole CDR3 protein reads CASPGDRGWNSPLYF.

This clone was seen only a few times. The genes are named according to mouse. The CDR3 goes on 4 residues after the read ends, and that part is filled in from the germline J gene. The chain couples TRBV3 to TRBJ2-5; 10 bases match TRBD2. Germline V CDR1 and CDR2: SNHLY, FYNGKV (reference sequence). The CDR3 loop spans 17 amino acids. V trimming: 5 bases; J trimming: 0 bases; junction bases outside the gene matches: 8. The CDR3 sequence: CASSLDWGDFNQDTQYF. Partial CDR3 DNA: TGTGCCAGCAGCCTCGACTGGGGGGACTTTAACCAAGAC.

The table lists this clone with a few counts. The germline and genes are mouse ones. The read is 4 residues too short to cover the CDR3 end, so that end is filled in from the germline J gene. J is TRBJ2-5 and V is TRBV13-1; 7 bases line up with TRBD1. There are 13 residues in the CDR3. Germline loops: CDR1 NSHNY, CDR2 SYGAGN. J lost 2 bases, V lost 5 bases, and 2 bases had no gene match. The covered CDR3 bases are TGTGCCAGCAGGGACAGGTTCCAAGAC. Its protein product is CASRDRFQD. The whole CDR3 protein is CASRDRFQDTQYF.

This clone was seen only a few times. Gene names are the mouse ones. The read terminates 4 residues before the CDR3 end, so the remaining end is supplied by the germline J gene. This rearrangement joins TRBV13-1 to TRBJ2-4; D remains ambiguous. Germline lookup yields CDR1 NSHNY and CDR2 SYGAGN. The CDR3 covers 13 residues. The CDR3 here is CASSDPQKNTLYF. The part of the CDR3 DNA that was read is TGTGCCAGCAGTGATCCACAGAAAAAC.